This entry lists 23 T cell receptor beta chains sequenced from one sample in a study of tumor-infiltrating lymphocytes in localized non-small cell lung cancer. Sequencing used immunoSEQ multiplex PCR; TCRdb keeps in-frame clones, though not all of them. The sample consists of 15,000 to 20,000 clones, more than 60% of them appearing once. Sequenced sample: lung tumor tissue. The receptors come from a human donor with non-small cell lung cancer.

V usage is TRBV18 and J usage is TRBJ1-1; D uncertain. From germline, CDR1 is KGHSH and CDR2 LQKENI. V shed 6 bases and J shed 0 bases, with 11 bases lying between them. CDR3 length equals 14 residues. CDR3 sequence reads: CASSPGGMNTEAFF. CDR3 coding DNA: TGTGCCAGCTCCCCGGGAGGGATGAACACTGAAGCTTTCTTT.

This chain connects TRBV6-5 to TRBJ2-7; a possible D gene is TRBD1 (6 bases). Per germline, CDR1 MNHEY and CDR2 SVGAGI. The CDR3 loop spans 14 amino acids. V gave up 4 bases and J gave up 0 bases, with 10 bases separating them. The CDR3 sequence: CASSFRDTSYEQYF. The DNA of the CDR3 is TGTGCCAGCAGTTTCCGGGACACCTCCTACGAGCAGTACTTC.

The chain joins TRBV10-3 to TRBJ1-2; D is possibly TRBD1 (6 bases). The CDR3 is 15 residues long. Germline CDR1 reads ENHRY; CDR2 reads SYGVKD. The V end was cut by 0 bases, the J end by 6 bases, with 14 bases between. CDR3 DNA: TGTGCCATCAGTGAGTCCGGGCAGGGGCTCGATGGCTACACCTTC. It encodes CAISESGQGLDGYTF.

The DNA of the CDR3 is TGTGCCCGTGGACAGGCTCGATTGTCTGAAGCTTTCTTT. It yields the protein CARGQARLSEAFF. V gene TRBV30 combines with J gene TRBJ1-1; 7 bases map to TRBD1. This CDR3 region has 13 residues. The germline gives CDR1 GTSNPN, CDR2 SVGIG (reference sequence). J was trimmed by 6 bases and V by 8 bases; bases with no gene match: 12.

This sequence joins TRBV18 and TRBJ2-7; 9 bases are a match to TRBD1. V lost 0 bases, J lost 5 bases, and 2 bases stayed unmatched. Per germline, CDR1 KGHSH and CDR2 LQKENI. This CDR3 has 14 residues. The CDR3 sequence: CASSPPDRGNEQYF. CDR3 in DNA: TGTGCCAGCTCACCACCTGACAGGGGGAACGAGCAGTACTTC.

The V call is TRBV28, the J call TRBJ2-7; 10 nucleotides match TRBD2. The CDR3 loop spans 18 amino acids. In germline, CDR1 is MDHEN, CDR2 SYDVKM. V lost 3 bases and J lost 7; bases outside the gene matches: 18. The CDR3 nucleotides are TGTGCCAGCAGTTTCGCGGGGAGCGGGACTAGCGATCTTGGGGAGCAGTACTTC. It encodes CASSFAGSGTSDLGEQYF. Supplemented by reference TRBV28 and TRBJ2-7, the full variable domain reads DVKVTQSSRYLVKRTGEKVFLECVQDMDHENMFWYRQDPGLGLRLIYFSYDVKMKEKGDIPEGYSVSREKKERFSLILESASTNQTSMYLCASSFAGSGTSDLGEQYFGPGTRLTVT.

The CDR3 DNA reads TGTGCCAGTAGTATAGAAGCAGGGAGGGAGACCCAGTACTTC. Translating gives CASSIEAGRETQYF. The chain carries TRBV19 and TRBJ2-5; the D gene is possibly TRBD2 (6 bases). Looked up from germline, CDR1 is LNHDA and CDR2 is SQIVND (reference sequence). This CDR3 is 14 amino acids long. Trimming stripped 0 bases from V and 5 bases from J, with 10 bases between.

This sequence joins TRBV2 and TRBJ1-6, with 8 bases aligning to TRBD1. Germline CDR1 reads SNHLY; CDR2 reads FYNNEI. Unmatched junction bases numbered 9, after V lost 7 bases and J lost 10 bases. The CDR3 extends over 14 amino acids. The CDR3 loop is CASTLQGARSPLHF. CDR3 coding DNA: TGTGCCAGCACTCTCCAGGGGGCGAGGTCACCCCTCCACTTT.

The rearrangement uses TRBV4-2 and TRBJ2-7; the D call may be TRBD1 or TRBD2 (5 bases each). Between the trimmed V and J ends, which lost 2 bases and 3 bases, there was a span of 17 bases. The germline V gene has CDR1 LGHNA and CDR2 YNFKEQ. This CDR3 region has 16 residues. CDR3 protein: CASSQIGVDMHYEQYF. For the CDR3, the DNA is TGTGCCAGCAGCCAAATCGGGGTGGACATGCACTACGAGCAGTACTTC.

By sample share, this clone is medium-sized. The rearrangement joins TRBV6-5 to TRBJ1-2, with 7 bases aligning to TRBD1. J was trimmed by 0 bases and V by 5 bases; bases with no gene match: 3. The CDR3 length is 14 residues. Per germline, CDR1 MNHEY and CDR2 SVGAGI. For the CDR3, the DNA is TGTGCCAGCAGTGACAGGGAAGCTAACTATGGCTACACCTTC. Protein sequence: CASSDREANYGYTF.

The CDR3 loop reads CASSQAANYGYTF. The CDR3 DNA reads TGCGCCAGCAGCCAAGCAGCTAACTATGGCTACACCTTC. The J gene is TRBJ1-2, the V gene TRBV4-3, with D hard to call. Trimming took 1 base from V and 0 from J, leaving 3 bases between them. Germline loops: CDR1 LGHNA, CDR2 YSLEER. The CDR3 loop spans 13 amino acids.

V usage is TRBV11-3 and J usage is TRBJ2-1; D is possibly TRBD1 (5 bases). This CDR3 contains 14 residues. The V gene's germline CDR1 is SGHNT and CDR2 YENEEA. V shed 3 bases and J shed 7 bases, with 13 bases lying between them. CDR3: CASSLQGLANEQFF. In DNA form, the CDR3 reads TGTGCCAGCAGCTTGCAGGGCCTTGCGAATGAGCAGTTCTTC.

The chain combines TRBV5-4 with TRBJ2-5; D is undetermined. Per germline, CDR1 SGHNT and CDR2 YYREEE (reference sequence). This CDR3 spans 14 amino acids. Trimming left V 5 bases short and J 1 base short, with 12 bases between. The CDR3 sequence is CASRLQVGQETQYF. CDR3 bases: TGTGCCAGCAGACTTCAGGTGGGCCAAGAGACCCAGTACTTC. Variable domain in full (rest from reference TRBV5-4 and TRBJ2-5): ETGVTQSPTHLIKTRGQQVTLRCSSQSGHNTVSWYQQALGQGPQFIFQYYREEENGRGNFPPRFSGLQFPNYSSELNVNALELDDSALYLCASRLQVGQETQYFGPGTRLLVL.

The chain carries TRBV10-2 and TRBJ1-1; D is perhaps TRBD1 (5 bases). Germline V CDR1 and CDR2: WSHSY, SAAADI. V was trimmed by 7 bases and J by 1 base, leaving 10 bases between them. CDR3 size: 13 residues. CDR3 sequence: CASTEQENTEAFF. The CDR3 bases are TGCGCCAGCACCGAACAGGAGAACACTGAAGCTTTCTTT.

The rearrangement uses TRBV4-2 and TRBJ1-1, with 8 bases lining up with TRBD1. Germline CDR1 reads LGHNA; CDR2 reads YNFKEQ. Losses at the gene ends were 2 bases for V and 11 bases for J; bases not matched to a gene: 4. The CDR3 length is 12 residues. CDR3 bases: TGTGCCAGCAGCCAAAAGACAGGGGACGCTTTCTTT. Protein product: CASSQKTGDAFF.

The chain recombines TRBV4-3 with TRBJ2-6; tentative D call: TRBD1 (6 bases). Germline CDR1 LGHNA, CDR2 YSLEER. Trimming pared 0 bases from V and 0 bases from J, leaving 9 bases between. The CDR3 consists of 17 residues. CDR3 DNA sequence: TGCGCCAGCAGCCAAGAGGACAGTTACTCTGGGGCCAACGTCCTGACTTTC. Translated, it gives CASSQEDSYSGANVLTF.

This sequence joins TRBV19 and TRBJ1-5; D ambiguous. V lost 2 bases and J lost 8, with 16 bases in between. Germline CDR1 reads LNHDA; CDR2 reads SQIVND (reference sequence). CDR3 length: 15 residues. The CDR3 DNA is TGTGCCAGTAGTATATCAGGCAGGACGGGCGAGCCCCAGCATTTT. Its protein product is CASSISGRTGEPQHF.

This clone appeared a few times. The chain joins TRBV27 to TRBJ1-5, with D possibly TRBD1 on 5 matching bases. The CDR3 sequence is 13 residues long. The germline V and J ends were trimmed by 3 bases and 6 bases, with 9 bases remaining between them. Germline V gene data show CDR1 as MNHEY and CDR2 as SMNVEV (reference sequence). CDR3 bases: TGTGCCAGCAGTTTGCAGGGAGGTCAGCCCCAGCATTTT. Its protein is CASSLQGGQPQHF.

This chain joins TRBV7-9 and TRBJ2-1; either TRBD1 or TRBD2 may supply D (5 bases each). The germline V and J ends were trimmed by 5 bases and 5 bases, with 10 bases remaining between them. Germline V lookup: CDR1 SEHNR, CDR2 FQNEAQ (reference sequence). The CDR3 extends over 13 amino acids. The CDR3 loop is CASSPGRHNEQFF. The CDR3 coding sequence is TGTGCCAGCAGCCCGGGACGGCACAATGAGCAGTTCTTC.

The V gene is TRBV5-4, the J gene TRBJ1-2; no definite D call. Per the germline V gene, CDR1 is SGHNT and CDR2 is YYREEE (reference sequence). Trimming pared 3 bases from V and 2 bases from J, leaving 8 bases between. CDR3 size: 13 residues. Here the CDR3 DNA reads TGTGCCAGCAGCTCCGGACGGAACTATGGCTACACCTTC. It is translated as CASSSGRNYGYTF.

This chain connects TRBV29-1 to TRBJ1-1, with no clear D. CDR1 SQVTM and CDR2 ANQGSEA come from the germline V gene. The CDR3 covers 11 residues. Deletions cut 6 bases from V and 1 base from J, with 6 bases between. CDR3: CSVRGNTEAFF. The CDR3 DNA reads as TGCAGCGTGCGCGGGAACACTGAAGCTTTCTTT. Together with reference TRBV29-1 and TRBJ1-1, the CDR3 gives the full variable domain: SAVISQKPSRDICQRGTSLTIQCQVDSQVTMMFWYRQQPGQSLTLIATANQGSEATYESGFVIDKFPISRPNLTFSTLTVSNMSPEDSSIYLCSVRGNTEAFFGQGTRLTVV.

The V call is TRBV15, the J call TRBJ1-2, with 7 bases aligning to TRBD1. The germline V gene has CDR1 LNHNV and CDR2 YYDKDF (reference sequence). This CDR3 is built from 15 residues. Trimming at V came to 4 bases and at J to 0 bases, leaving 5 bases not matched to a gene. The CDR3 here is CATSISGTANYGYTF. CDR3 sequence (DNA): TGTGCCACCAGCATCTCCGGGACAGCTAACTATGGCTACACCTTC. Together with reference TRBV15 and TRBJ1-2, the CDR3 gives the full variable domain: DAMVIQNPRYQVTQFGKPVTLSCSQTLNHNVMYWYQQKSSQAPKLLFHYYDKDFNNEADTPDNFQSRRPNTSFCFLDIRSPGLGDTAMYLCATSISGTANYGYTFGSGTRLTVV.

This chain connects TRBV4-1 to TRBJ1-2; D may be TRBD1 (5 bases). Germline-derived CDR1 and CDR2 are MGHRA and YSYEKL. Deletions cut 1 base from V and 4 bases from J, with 13 bases between. The CDR3 runs 15 residues. CDR3 sequence reads: CASSQVPGPSYGYTF. In nucleotides, the CDR3 is TGCGCCAGCAGCCAAGTACCGGGGCCCAGCTATGGCTACACCTTC.